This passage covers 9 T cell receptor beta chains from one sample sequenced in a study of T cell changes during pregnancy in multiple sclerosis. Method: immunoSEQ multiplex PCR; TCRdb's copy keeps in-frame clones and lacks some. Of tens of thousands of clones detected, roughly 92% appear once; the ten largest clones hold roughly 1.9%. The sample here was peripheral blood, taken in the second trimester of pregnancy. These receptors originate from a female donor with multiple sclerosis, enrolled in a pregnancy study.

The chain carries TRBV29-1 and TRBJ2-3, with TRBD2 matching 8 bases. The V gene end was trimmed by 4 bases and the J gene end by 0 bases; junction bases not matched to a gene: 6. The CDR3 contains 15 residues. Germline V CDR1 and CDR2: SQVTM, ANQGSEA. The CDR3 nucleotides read TGCAGCGTTGCGGGGGCTAGCGGGAGCACAGATACGCAGTATTTT. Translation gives CSVAGASGSTDTQYF.

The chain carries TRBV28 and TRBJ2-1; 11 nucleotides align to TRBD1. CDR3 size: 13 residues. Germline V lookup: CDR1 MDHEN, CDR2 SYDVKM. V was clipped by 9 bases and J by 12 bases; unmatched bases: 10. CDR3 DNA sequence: TGTGCCAGTGCCGGACAGGGGGCATGGGGGCAGTTCTTC. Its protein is CASAGQGAWGQFF.

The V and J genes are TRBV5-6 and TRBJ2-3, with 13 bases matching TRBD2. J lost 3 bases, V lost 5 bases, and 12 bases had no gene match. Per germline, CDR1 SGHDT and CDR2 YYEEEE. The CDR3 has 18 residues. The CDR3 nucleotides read TGTGCCAGCAGTCCCACTAGCGGGAGGGCCTGGGGAACAGATACGCAGTATTTT. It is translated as CASSPTSGRAWGTDTQYF.

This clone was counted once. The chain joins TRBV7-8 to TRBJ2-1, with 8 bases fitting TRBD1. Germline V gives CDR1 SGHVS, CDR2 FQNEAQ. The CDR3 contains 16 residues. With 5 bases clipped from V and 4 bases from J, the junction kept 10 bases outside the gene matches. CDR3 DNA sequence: TGTGCCAGCAGCCAGATGACAGGGGAACTATACAATGAGCAGTTCTTC. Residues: CASSQMTGELYNEQFF.

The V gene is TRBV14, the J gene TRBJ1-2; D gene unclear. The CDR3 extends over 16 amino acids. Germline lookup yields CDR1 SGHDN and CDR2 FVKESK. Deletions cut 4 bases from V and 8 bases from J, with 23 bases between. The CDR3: CASSPKRTAPTGGYTF. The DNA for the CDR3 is TGTGCCAGCAGCCCGAAGCGGACGGCTCCTACGGGGGGCTACACCTTC.

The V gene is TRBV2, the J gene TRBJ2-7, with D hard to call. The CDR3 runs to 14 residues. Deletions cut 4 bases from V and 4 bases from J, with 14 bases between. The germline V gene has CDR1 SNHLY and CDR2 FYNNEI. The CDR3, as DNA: TGTGCCAGCAGTGTAGGCGCGGAAACTTACGAGCAGTACTTC. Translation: CASSVGAETYEQYF.

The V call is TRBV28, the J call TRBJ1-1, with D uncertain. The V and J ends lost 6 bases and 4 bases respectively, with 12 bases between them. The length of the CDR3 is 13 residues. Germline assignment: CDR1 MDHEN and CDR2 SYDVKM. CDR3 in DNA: TGTGCCAGCAGGACCTCGGGAGCCACTGAAGCTTTCTTT. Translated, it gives CASRTSGATEAFF.

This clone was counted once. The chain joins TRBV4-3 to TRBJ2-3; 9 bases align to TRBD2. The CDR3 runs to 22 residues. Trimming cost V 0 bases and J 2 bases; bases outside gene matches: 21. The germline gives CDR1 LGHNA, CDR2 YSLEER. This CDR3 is CASSQEGVTSGYIGKDTDTQYF. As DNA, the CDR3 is TGCGCCAGCAGCCAAGAAGGAGTGACTAGCGGATACATCGGTAAAGACACAGATACGCAGTATTTT.

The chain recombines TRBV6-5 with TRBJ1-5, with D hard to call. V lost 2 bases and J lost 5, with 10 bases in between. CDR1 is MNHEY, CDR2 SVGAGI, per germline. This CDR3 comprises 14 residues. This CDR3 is CASSYRVPYQPQHF. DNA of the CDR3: TGTGCCAGCAGTTACCGGGTACCTTATCAGCCCCAGCATTTT.